The 17 T cell receptor beta chains below were found in one sample sequenced in a study of Ad26.COV2.S vaccination and SARS-CoV-2 variants. Treatment indicated: roughly 19 received Ad26.COV2.S at low or high dose, single or two shots; several received placebo; per-sample allocation not given. The samples were gathered on day 63 after the first injection of vaccine or placebo. The method was immunoSEQ multiplex PCR; TCRdb's version includes in-frame clones alone and lacks a portion of them. The table lists about 350,000 clones, 80% to 90% of them singletons. The specimen comprised peripheral blood, sampled in a trial of Ad26.COV2.S vaccine versus placebo. These receptors came from a person between 18 and 60 years old who received the Ad26.COV2.S COVID-19 vaccine or a placebo.

Points on this clone: The identical CDR3 is also encoded by other nucleotide sequences in the sample. This chain connects TRBV18 to TRBJ2-3; D unclear. CDR3 length equals 12 residues. V was cut by 3 bases and J by 2 bases, with 3 bases left in between. From germline, CDR1 is KGHSH and CDR2 LQKENI. The CDR3 protein is CASSPPTDTQYF. The CDR3, as DNA: TGTGCCAGCTCACCCCCCACAGATACGCAGTATTTT.

This clone came up once. This rearrangement joins TRBV3-1 (or the pseudogene TRBV3-2) to TRBJ1-3, with D hard to call. The CDR3 is made up of 14 amino acids. The V gene lost 5 bases and the J gene lost 0 bases, with 8 bases spanning the gap. From germline, CDR1 is LGHDT and CDR2 YNNKEL (reference sequence). The CDR3 DNA is TGTGCCAGCAGCTTAGGCTTCTCTGGAAACACCATATATTTT. Translating gives CASSLGFSGNTIYF.

J is TRBJ2-1 and V is TRBV24-1; D unclear. CDR1 is KGHDR and CDR2 is SFDVKD in the germline V gene. CDR3 length: 14 amino acids. Trimming removed 0 bases from V and 7 bases from J, with 9 bases in between. The CDR3 coding sequence is TGTGCCACCAGTGATTTGAGGTGGGGAAATGAGCAGTTCTTC. It codes for CATSDLRWGNEQFF.

This chain uses TRBV16 with TRBJ1-5; tentatively, D is TRBD1 (5 bases). Trimming left V 1 base short and J 3 bases short, with 10 bases between. Germline lookup yields CDR1 KGHSY and CDR2 FQNENV. The CDR3 contains 15 residues. CDR3 in amino acids: CASSQWSGNNQPQHF. DNA for the CDR3: TGTGCCAGCAGCCAATGGTCAGGGAACAATCAGCCCCAGCATTTT.

This clone occurred once. The chain combines TRBV11-2 with TRBJ1-1, with TRBD1 matching 7 bases. Germline-derived CDR1 and CDR2 are SGHAT and FQNNGV. The V segment lost 4 bases and the J segment 4 bases; nucleotides outside the gene matches: 9. The CDR3 has 15 residues. CDR3 DNA sequence: TGTGCCAGCAGCTCCTTGGAGGGGGCTAGCACTGAAGCTTTCTTT. Protein: CASSSLEGASTEAFF.

This clone was seen many times. The chain uses TRBV7-9 and TRBJ2-2; TRBD2 agrees at 7 bases. The junction had 12 bases not matched to a gene; V was cut back by 7 bases and J by 1 base. Germline V gene lookup returns CDR1 SEHNR and CDR2 FQNEAQ (reference sequence). CDR3 length equals 17 residues. The CDR3 sequence is CASNRSRASGNTGELFF. The CDR3 bases are TGTGCCAGCAACCGCTCCCGGGCTAGCGGGAACACCGGGGAGCTGTTTTTT.

V usage is TRBV28 and J usage is TRBJ2-7; 16 positions agree with TRBD2. The CDR3 extends over 16 amino acids. Germline CDR1 MDHEN, CDR2 SYDVKM. V lost 3 bases to trimming and J lost 4 bases; unmatched junction nucleotides: 3. The CDR3 spells CASSFPGLAGGYEQYF. Here the CDR3 DNA reads TGTGCCAGCAGTTTCCCGGGACTAGCGGGAGGGTACGAGCAGTACTTC. The full variable domain, completed using reference TRBV28 and TRBJ2-7, is DVKVTQSSRYLVKRTGEKVFLECVQDMDHENMFWYRQDPGLGLRLIYFSYDVKMKEKGDIPEGYSVSREKKERFSLILESASTNQTSMYLCASSFPGLAGGYEQYFGPGTRLTVT.

V gene TRBV19 combines with J gene TRBJ2-7; 7 bases are a match to TRBD2. Germline CDR1 and CDR2: LNHDA and SQIVND (reference sequence). The V gene end was trimmed by 3 bases and the J gene end by 0 bases; junction bases not matched to a gene: 5. The CDR3 length is 15 residues. The CDR3 sequence is CASSITGGPSYEQYF. CDR3 in DNA: TGTGCCAGTAGTATTACGGGAGGACCCTCCTACGAGCAGTACTTC.

This chain links TRBV4-1 with TRBJ1-1; 10 nucleotides match TRBD1. CDR1 and CDR2 (germline): MGHRA, YSYEKL. The junction had 8 bases not matched to a gene; V was cut back by 0 bases and J by 7 bases. The CDR3 contains 16 residues. The CDR3 DNA follows: TGCGCCAGCAGCCAAGATCCGGGACAGGGGTTGGGTGAAGCTTTCTTT. Amino acids: CASSQDPGQGLGEAFF.

The rearrangement links TRBV5-5 to TRBJ1-4, with a possible D match to TRBD1 (5 bases). The ends were cut back, 4 bases at V and 3 bases at J, with 10 bases in the middle. This CDR3 comprises 14 residues. Germline V gene lookup returns CDR1 SGHKS and CDR2 YYEKEE (reference sequence). DNA for the CDR3: TGTGCCAGCAGCCCCCGGGGGTCTAATGAAAAACTGTTTTTT. This encodes CASSPRGSNEKLFF.

The chain links TRBV19 to TRBJ1-5, with TRBD1 matching over 7 bases. The V gene end was trimmed by 4 bases and the J gene end by 1 base; junction bases not matched to a gene: 7. There are 16 residues in the CDR3. The germline CDR1 and CDR2 sequences are LNHDA and SQIVND (reference sequence). The CDR3 sequence is CASSNRGGLSNQPQHF. The DNA of the CDR3 is TGTGCCAGTAGTAACAGGGGAGGTTTGAGCAATCAGCCCCAGCATTTT.

The genes are TRBV5-5 and TRBJ2-7, with D possibly matching TRBD2 (5 bases). The CDR3 has 12 amino acids. Trimming pared 4 bases from V and 4 bases from J, leaving 9 bases between. Germline CDR1 SGHKS, CDR2 YYEKEE (reference sequence). CDR3 bases: TGTGCCAGCAGCCGGGATCTATACGAGCAGTACTTC. Amino acids: CASSRDLYEQYF.

The CDR3 is CASNGDHRGNYGYTF. The CDR3 DNA sequence: TGTGCCAGCAACGGAGACCATAGGGGAAACTATGGCTACACCTTC. The gene calls are TRBV25-1 and TRBJ1-2; possible D gene TRBD1, 5 bases. The CDR3 is 15 residues long. Trimming pared 7 bases from V and 2 bases from J, leaving 17 bases between. CDR1 MGHDK and CDR2 SYGVNS come from the germline V gene.

In its sample, this clone was seen many times. This rearrangement joins TRBV12-3 or TRBV12-4 to TRBJ1-1, with unresolved D. The V end lost 6 bases, the J end lost 8 bases, and 16 bases lay between the germline ends. The CDR3 contains 13 residues. The CDR3 DNA follows: TGTGCCAGCAGCACCTCCTGGGGAGGAGAAGCTTTCTTT. Translating gives CASSTSWGGEAFF.

The chain recombines TRBV28 with TRBJ2-7, with D tentatively TRBD2 (6 bases). The length of the CDR3 is 13 residues. V lost 7 bases to trimming and J lost 2 bases, with 12 bases between them. Germline V gives CDR1 MDHEN, CDR2 SYDVKM. The CDR3 DNA is TGTGCCAGCAAGGGCGGAGGGCCCTACGAGCAGTACTTC. It specifies CASKGGGPYEQYF.

As concerns this clone: Other DNA sequences in this sample translate to the same CDR3. V and J are TRBV10-3 and TRBJ2-5, with TRBD2 as a possible D gene (5 bases). Trimming pared 6 bases from V and 5 bases from J, leaving 7 bases between. The CDR3 runs 11 residues. CDR1 is ENHRY, CDR2 SYGVKD, per germline. Here the CDR3 DNA reads TGTGCCATCAGCTCGGGGGAGACCCAGTACTTC. Translating gives CAISSGETQYF.

J is TRBJ2-4 and V is TRBV12-5; possible D gene TRBD2, 6 bases. This CDR3 comprises 15 residues. Germline CDR1 LGHNT, CDR2 FRNRAP. Trimming took 4 bases from V and 6 from J, leaving 16 bases between them. The CDR3 nucleotides read TGTGCTAGTGGTTCTCAGGGAGGCTCCGGAAACATTCAGTACTTC. It codes for CASGSQGGSGNIQYF.